Listed here is a single T cell receptor beta chain. What it recognizes is unknown. Germline V gene sequence: CDR1 LNHNV, CDR2 YYDKDF (reference sequence). The V end was cut by 3 bases, the J end by 2 bases, with 12 bases between. The CDR3 consists of 15 residues. The data were taken from a study of vaccination and CD4 T cells after COVID-19. Findings of the study overall: Recorded median SARS-CoV-2-reactive clonotype numbers increased from roughly 19 to 38 without reaching significance. Within convalescent individuals, 304 out of 307 vaccine-specific clones proved to be spike mono-reactive.

The Oncomine TCR Beta short-read assay was applied to DNA of cultured CD4+ T cells. Using its own MiXCR run on the PCR reads, TCRdb lists one record per CDR3 protein. The sample lists 8,500 to 11,000 distinct CDR3 sequences; roughly two thirds were seen once. Treatment reported: approximately 11-day PBMC culture with coronavirus spike peptide pools or control peptides (ViraFEST assay). Fresh medium (containing IL-2) replaced half the medium on days 3 and 7. This chain links TRBV15 with TRBJ2-3; D not resolved. The sequenced sample was CD4+ T cells from blood, cultured in vitro. The clonotype comes from a human donor who had recovered from COVID-19. DNA of the CDR3: TGTGCCACCAGCAGCCCGGACGGCTCCACAGATACGCAGTATTTT. Its translation: CATSSPDGSTDTQYF.